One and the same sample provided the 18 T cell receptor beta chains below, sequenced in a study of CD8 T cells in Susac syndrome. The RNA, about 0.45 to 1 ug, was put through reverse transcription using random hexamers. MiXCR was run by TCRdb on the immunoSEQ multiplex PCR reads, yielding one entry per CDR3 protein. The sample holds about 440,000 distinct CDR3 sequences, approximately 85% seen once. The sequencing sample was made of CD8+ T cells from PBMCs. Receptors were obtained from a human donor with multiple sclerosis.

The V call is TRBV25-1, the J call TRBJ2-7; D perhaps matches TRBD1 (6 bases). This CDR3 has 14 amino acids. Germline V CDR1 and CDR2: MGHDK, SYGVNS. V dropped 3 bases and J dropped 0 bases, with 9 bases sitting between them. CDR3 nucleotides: TGTGCCAGCAGTGATTGGGACACCTCCTACGAGCAGTACTTC. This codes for CASSDWDTSYEQYF.

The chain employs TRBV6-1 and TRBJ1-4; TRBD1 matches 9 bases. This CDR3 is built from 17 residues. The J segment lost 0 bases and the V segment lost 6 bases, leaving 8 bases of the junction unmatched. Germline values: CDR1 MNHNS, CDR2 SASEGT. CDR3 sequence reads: CASRGWDRDATNEKLFF. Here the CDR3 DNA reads TGTGCCAGCAGGGGTTGGGACAGGGATGCAACTAATGAAAAACTGTTTTTT.

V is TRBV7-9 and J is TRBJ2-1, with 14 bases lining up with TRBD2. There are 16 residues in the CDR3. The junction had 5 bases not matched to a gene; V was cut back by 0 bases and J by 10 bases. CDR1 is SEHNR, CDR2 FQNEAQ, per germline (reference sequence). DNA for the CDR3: TGTGCCAGCAGCTTAGCCGAGGGACTAGCGGGGGACGAGCAGTTCTTC. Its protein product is CASSLAEGLAGDEQFF.

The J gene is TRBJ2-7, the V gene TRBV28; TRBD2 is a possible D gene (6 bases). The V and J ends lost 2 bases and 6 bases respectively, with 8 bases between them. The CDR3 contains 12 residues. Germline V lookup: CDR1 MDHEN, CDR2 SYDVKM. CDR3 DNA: TGTGCCAGCAGTTTAGGGGAGGTCGAGCAGTACTTC. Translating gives CASSLGEVEQYF.

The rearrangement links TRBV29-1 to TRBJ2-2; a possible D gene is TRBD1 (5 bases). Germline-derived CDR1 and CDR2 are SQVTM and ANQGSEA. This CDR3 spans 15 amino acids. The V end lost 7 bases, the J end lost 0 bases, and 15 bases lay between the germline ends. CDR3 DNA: TGCAGCGCCCGGTGGGAACAGGCGAACACCGGGGAGCTGTTTTTT. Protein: CSARWEQANTGELFF.

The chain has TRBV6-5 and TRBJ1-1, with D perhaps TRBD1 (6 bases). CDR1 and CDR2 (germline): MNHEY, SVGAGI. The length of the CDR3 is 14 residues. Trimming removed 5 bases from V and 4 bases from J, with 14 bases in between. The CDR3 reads CASSGTGYGTEAFF. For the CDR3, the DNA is TGTGCCAGCAGTGGTACAGGGTACGGCACTGAAGCTTTCTTT.

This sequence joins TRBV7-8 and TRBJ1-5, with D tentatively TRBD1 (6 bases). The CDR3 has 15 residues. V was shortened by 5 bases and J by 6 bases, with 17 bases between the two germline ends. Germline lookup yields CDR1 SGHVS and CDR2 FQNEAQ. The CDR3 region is CASSPGGGGVQPQHF. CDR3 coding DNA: TGTGCCAGCAGCCCGGGGGGGGGCGGAGTTCAGCCCCAGCATTTT. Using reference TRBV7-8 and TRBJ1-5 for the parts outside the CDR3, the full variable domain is GAGVSQSPRYKVAKRGQDVALRCDPISGHVSLFWYQQALGQGPEFLTYFQNEAQLDKSGLPSDRFFAERPEGSVSTLKIQRTQQEDSAVYLCASSPGGGGVQPQHFGDGTRLSIL.

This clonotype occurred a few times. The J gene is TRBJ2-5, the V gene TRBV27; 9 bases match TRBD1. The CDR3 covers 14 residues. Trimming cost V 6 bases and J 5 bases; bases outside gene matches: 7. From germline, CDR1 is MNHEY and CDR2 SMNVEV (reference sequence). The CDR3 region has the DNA TGTGCCAGCAGGGGAACAGGGGGCTGGGAGACCCAGTACTTC. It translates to CASRGTGGWETQYF.

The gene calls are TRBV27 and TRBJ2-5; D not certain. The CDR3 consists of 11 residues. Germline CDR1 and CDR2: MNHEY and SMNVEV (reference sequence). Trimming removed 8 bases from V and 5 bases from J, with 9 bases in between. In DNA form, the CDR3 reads TGTGCCAGCGCCGGTCCGGAGACCCAGTACTTC. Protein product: CASAGPETQYF.

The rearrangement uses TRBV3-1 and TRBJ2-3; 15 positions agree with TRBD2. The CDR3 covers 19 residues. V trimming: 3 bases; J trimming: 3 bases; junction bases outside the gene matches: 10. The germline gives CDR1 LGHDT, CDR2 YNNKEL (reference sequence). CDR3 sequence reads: CASSQRTSGRAVGTDTQYF. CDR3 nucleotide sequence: TGTGCCAGCAGCCAGAGGACTAGCGGGAGGGCCGTTGGTACAGATACGCAGTATTTT.

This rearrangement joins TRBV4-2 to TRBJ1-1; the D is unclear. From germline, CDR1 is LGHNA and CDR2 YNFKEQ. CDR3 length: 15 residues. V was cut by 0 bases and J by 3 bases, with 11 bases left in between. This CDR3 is CASSQELVEDTEAFF. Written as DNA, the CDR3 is TGTGCCAGCAGCCAAGAGTTGGTTGAAGACACTGAAGCTTTCTTT.

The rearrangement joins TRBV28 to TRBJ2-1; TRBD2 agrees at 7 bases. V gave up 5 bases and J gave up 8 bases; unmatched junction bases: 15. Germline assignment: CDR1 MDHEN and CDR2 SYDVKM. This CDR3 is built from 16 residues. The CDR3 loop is CASSPLGGDVRDEQFF. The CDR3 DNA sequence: TGTGCCAGCAGTCCACTGGGGGGGGACGTGCGGGATGAGCAGTTCTTC. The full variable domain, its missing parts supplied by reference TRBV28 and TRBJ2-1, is DVKVTQSSRYLVKRTGEKVFLECVQDMDHENMFWYRQDPGLGLRLIYFSYDVKMKEKGDIPEGYSVSREKKERFSLILESASTNQTSMYLCASSPLGGDVRDEQFFGPGTRLTVL.

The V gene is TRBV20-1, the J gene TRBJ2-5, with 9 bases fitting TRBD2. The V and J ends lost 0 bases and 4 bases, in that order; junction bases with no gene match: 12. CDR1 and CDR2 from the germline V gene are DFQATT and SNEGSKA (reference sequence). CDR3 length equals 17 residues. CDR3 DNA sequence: TGCAGTGCTAGAGATCGATTCTCGGCGGGGGGGCCAGAGACCCAGTACTTC. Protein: CSARDRFSAGGPETQYF.

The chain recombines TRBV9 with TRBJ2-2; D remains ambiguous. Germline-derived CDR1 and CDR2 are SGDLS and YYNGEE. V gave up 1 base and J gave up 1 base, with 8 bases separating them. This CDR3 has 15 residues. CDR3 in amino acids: CASSVRQLNTGELFF. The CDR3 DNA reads TGTGCCAGCAGCGTAAGGCAATTGAACACCGGGGAGCTGTTTTTT. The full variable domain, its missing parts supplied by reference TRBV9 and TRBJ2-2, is DSGVTQTPKHLITATGQRVTLRCSPRSGDLSVYWYQQSLDQGLQFLIQYYNGEERAKGNILERFSAQQFPDLHSELNLSSLELGDSALYFCASSVRQLNTGELFFGEGSRLTVL.

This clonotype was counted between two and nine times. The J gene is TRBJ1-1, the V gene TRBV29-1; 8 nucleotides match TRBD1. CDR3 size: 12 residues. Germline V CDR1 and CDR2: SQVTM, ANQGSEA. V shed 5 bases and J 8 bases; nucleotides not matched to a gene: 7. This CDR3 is CSVQMTGDEAFF. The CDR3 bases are TGCAGCGTTCAAATGACAGGGGACGAAGCTTTCTTT.

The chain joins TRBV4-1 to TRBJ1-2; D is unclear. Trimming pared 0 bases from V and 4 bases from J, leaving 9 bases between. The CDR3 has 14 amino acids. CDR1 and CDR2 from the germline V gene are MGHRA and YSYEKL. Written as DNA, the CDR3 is TGCGCCAGCAGCCAAGATCGCCATGGCTATGGCTACACCTTC. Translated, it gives CASSQDRHGYGYTF.

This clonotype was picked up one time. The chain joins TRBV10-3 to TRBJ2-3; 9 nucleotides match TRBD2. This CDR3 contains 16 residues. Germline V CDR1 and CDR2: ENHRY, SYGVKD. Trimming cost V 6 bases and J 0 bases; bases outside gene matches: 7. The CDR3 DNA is TGTGCCATCAGGGAGACGGGACTAGCCAGCACAGATACGCAGTATTTT. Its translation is CAIRETGLASTDTQYF.

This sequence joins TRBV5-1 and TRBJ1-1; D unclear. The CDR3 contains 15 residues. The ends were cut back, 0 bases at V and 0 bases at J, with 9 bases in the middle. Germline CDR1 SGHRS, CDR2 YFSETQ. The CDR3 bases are TGCGCCAGCAGCTTGGGTTGGGGTCTGAACACTGAAGCTTTCTTT. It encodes CASSLGWGLNTEAFF.